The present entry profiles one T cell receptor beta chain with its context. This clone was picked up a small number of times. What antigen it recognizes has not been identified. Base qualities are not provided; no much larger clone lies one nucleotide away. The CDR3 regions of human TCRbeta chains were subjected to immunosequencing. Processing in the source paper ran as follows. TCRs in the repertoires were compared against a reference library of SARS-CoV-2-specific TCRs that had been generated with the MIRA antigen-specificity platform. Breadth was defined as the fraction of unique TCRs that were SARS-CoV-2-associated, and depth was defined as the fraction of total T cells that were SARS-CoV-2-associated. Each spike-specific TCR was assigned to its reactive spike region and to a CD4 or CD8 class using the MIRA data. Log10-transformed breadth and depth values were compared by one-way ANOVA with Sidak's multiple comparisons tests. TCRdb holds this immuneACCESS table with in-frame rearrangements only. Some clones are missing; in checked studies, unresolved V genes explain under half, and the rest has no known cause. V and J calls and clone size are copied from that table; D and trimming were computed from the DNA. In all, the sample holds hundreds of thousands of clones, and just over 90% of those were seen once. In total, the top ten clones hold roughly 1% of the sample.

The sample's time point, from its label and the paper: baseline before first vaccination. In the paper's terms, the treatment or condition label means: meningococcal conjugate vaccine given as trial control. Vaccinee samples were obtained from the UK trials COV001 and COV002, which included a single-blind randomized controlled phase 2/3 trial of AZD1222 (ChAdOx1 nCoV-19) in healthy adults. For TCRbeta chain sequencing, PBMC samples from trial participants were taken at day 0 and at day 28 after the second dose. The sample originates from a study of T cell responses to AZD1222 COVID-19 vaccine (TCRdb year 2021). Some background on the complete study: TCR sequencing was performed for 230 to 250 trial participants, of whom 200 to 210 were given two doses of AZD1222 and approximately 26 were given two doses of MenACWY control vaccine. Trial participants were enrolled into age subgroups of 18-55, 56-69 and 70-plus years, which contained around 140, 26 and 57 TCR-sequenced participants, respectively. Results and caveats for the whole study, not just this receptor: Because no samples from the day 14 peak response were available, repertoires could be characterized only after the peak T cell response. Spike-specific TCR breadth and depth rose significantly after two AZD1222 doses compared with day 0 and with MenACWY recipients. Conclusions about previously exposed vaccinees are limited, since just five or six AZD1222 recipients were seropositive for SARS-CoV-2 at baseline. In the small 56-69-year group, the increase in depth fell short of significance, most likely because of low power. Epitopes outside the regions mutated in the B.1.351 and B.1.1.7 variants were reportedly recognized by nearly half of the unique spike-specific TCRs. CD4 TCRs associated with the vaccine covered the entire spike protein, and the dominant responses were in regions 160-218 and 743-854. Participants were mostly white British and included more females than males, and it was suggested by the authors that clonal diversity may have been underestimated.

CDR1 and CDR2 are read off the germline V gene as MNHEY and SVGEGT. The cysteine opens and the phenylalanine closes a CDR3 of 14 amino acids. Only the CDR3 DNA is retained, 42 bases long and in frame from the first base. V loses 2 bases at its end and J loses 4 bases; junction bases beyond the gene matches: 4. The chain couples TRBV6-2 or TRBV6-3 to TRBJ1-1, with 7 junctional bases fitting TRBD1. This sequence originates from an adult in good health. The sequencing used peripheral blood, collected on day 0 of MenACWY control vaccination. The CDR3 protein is CASSYISGGTEAFF. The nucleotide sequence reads TGTGCCAGCAGTTACATCTCAGGGGGCACTGAAGCTTTCTTT.